This TCR beta chain was profiled in a study of shared clonotypes between healthy human individuals. Study summary: Researchers assigned three CD4 naive, three CD4 memory, two CD8 naive and one CD8 memory plate to each donor. Study findings and constraints: Four donors showed sharing of approximately 5% of naive CD4 clonotypes.

Per the germline V gene, CDR1 is MNHEY and CDR2 is SMNVEV (reference sequence). The CDR3 runs to 16 residues. The V gene lost 7 bases and the J gene lost 5 bases, with 24 bases spanning the gap. This clone was recorded once. Its antigen is unidentified. This was a deep-level run. Sequencing was performed with immunoSEQ multiplex PCR; in TCRdb, only in-frame clones are kept and a portion is missing. The sample consists of about 2.4 million clones, approximately 94% of them appearing once. This chain connects TRBV27 to TRBJ2-7; D is perhaps TRBD1 (5 bases). The TCR sequence derives from a man between 18 and 29 years old in good health. What was sequenced was naive CD4+ T cells sorted from blood. This sample's subset: CD45RA+ positively selected. CDR3 region: CASILGGAGLNHEQYF. The CDR3 DNA is TGTGCCAGCATCCTAGGTGGGGCAGGGTTGAATCACGAGCAGTACTTC.